A single sample gave rise to the 20 T cell receptor beta chains below, sequenced in a study of human CD8 memory T cell subsets. TPEX cells were early memory CD8+ T cells (CCR7+ PD-1+ TIGIT+) that had exhausted-like traits. Libraries of TCR beta chains were produced by 5' RACE (UMI-labeled). TCRdb re-called the 5' RACE reads; every CDR3 protein appears as one record, without DNA. The listing records 5,000 to 8,000 distinct CDR3 sequences. Sequenced input: CD8+ T cells from PBMCs. The receptors shown here come from a human donor in good health.

CDR3: CASSLFDGVTAEQYF. This chain connects TRBV7-9 to TRBJ2-7. There are 15 residues in the CDR3. The germline CDR1 and CDR2 sequences are SEHNR and FQNEAQ (reference sequence).

CDR3 in amino acids: CASSYGTGGSGYEQYF. The chain carries TRBV19 and TRBJ2-7; TCRdb calls TRBD1, which cannot be checked without DNA. Germline lookup yields CDR1 LNHDA and CDR2 SQIVND (reference sequence). CDR3 length: 16 amino acids.

The V and J genes are TRBV5-1 and TRBJ2-3; as DNA is missing, the TRBD2 call by TCRdb cannot be tested. CDR1 SGHRS and CDR2 YFSETQ come from the germline V gene. There are 18 residues in the CDR3. This CDR3 reads CASSLRGAGGPVADTQYF. The full variable domain, rest sourced from reference TRBV5-1 and TRBJ2-3, is KAGVTQTPRYLIKTRGQQVTLSCSPISGHRSVSWYQQTPGQGLQFLFEYFSETQRNKGNFPGRFSGRQFSNSRSEMNVSTLELGDSALYLCASSLRGAGGPVADTQYFGPGTRLTVL.

This clonotype is labeled medium-sized based on frequency. This rearrangement joins TRBV7-9 to TRBJ2-3; TCRdb's D call of TRBD1 is untestable without DNA. CDR3 length equals 17 residues. Germline CDR1 and CDR2: SEHNR and FQNEAQ (reference sequence). This CDR3 reads CASGGVTGTDNTDTQYF.

By frequency, this clonotype registers medium-sized (0.01 to 0.1%). V is TRBV11-2 and J is TRBJ2-1. The CDR3 sequence is 14 residues long. Germline V gives CDR1 SGHAT, CDR2 FQNNGV. The CDR3 sequence is CASSAEVTYNEQFF.

This chain uses TRBV20-1 with TRBJ2-1; the D call of TRBD1 rests on TCRdb alone, since no DNA is present to check it. The CDR3 length is 15 residues. Germline CDR1 reads DFQATT; CDR2 reads SNEGSKA (reference sequence). CDR3: CSAIAWGGNYNEQFF.

The chain has TRBV5-6 and TRBJ1-1. This CDR3 comprises 14 residues. Germline CDR1 reads SGHDT; CDR2 reads YYEEEE. This chain's CDR3 is CASSPSPSPNAAFF.

The chain joins TRBV6-5 to TRBJ2-1; TCRdb gives TRBD2 as the D gene, but with no DNA this cannot be confirmed. Germline lookup yields CDR1 MNHEY and CDR2 SVGAGI. This CDR3 contains 15 residues. CDR3 protein: CASSPTSGEYNEQFF.

By frequency, this clonotype registers large. The gene calls are TRBV11-2 and TRBJ2-1; TCRdb's D gene call, TRBD2, goes unchecked for lack of DNA. Germline V gives CDR1 SGHAT, CDR2 FQNNGV. This CDR3 has 15 amino acids. The chain's CDR3 is CASSSRTRGWPEQFF.

The J gene is TRBJ2-3, the V gene TRBV7-2; the TCRdb D gene call, TRBD1, has no DNA to confirm it. Germline CDR1 reads SGHTA; CDR2 reads FQGNSA. The CDR3 is 14 residues long. This CDR3 is CASSLGPREDTQYF.

This clonotype registers medium-sized by frequency. The chain has TRBV14 and TRBJ1-2; TCRdb lists TRBD1, though no DNA is available to test this call. CDR1 is SGHDN, CDR2 FVKESK, per germline. The CDR3 covers 13 residues. This chain's CDR3 is CASSPAVRGGYTF.

This clonotype is called medium-sized based on its frequency. V is TRBV29-1 and J is TRBJ2-1. The V gene's germline CDR1 is SQVTM and CDR2 ANQGSEA. The CDR3 covers 14 residues. The CDR3 loop reads CSVDTSQPHDEQFF.

In terms of frequency, this clonotype is medium-sized. CDR3 protein: CSVHGDMGTGELFF. The rearrangement joins TRBV29-1 to TRBJ2-2; absent DNA, TCRdb's TRBD1 call cannot be checked. CDR3 length equals 14 residues. Germline V lookup: CDR1 SQVTM, CDR2 ANQGSEA.

The rearrangement uses TRBV12-3 or TRBV12-4 and TRBJ1-4; checking the TCRdb D call of TRBD1 is not possible without DNA. The CDR3 consists of 15 residues. The CDR3 protein is CASRNVREMNEKLFF.

The chain couples TRBV29-1 to TRBJ2-5; TCRdb picks TRBD2, but there is no DNA to check that call. This CDR3 has 12 amino acids. The germline gives CDR1 SQVTM, CDR2 ANQGSEA. The CDR3 spells CHGVGEGETQYF.

The rearrangement joins TRBV5-1 to TRBJ2-2; TCRdb names TRBD2, which stays unverified in the absence of DNA. Germline V gene lookup returns CDR1 SGHRS and CDR2 YFSETQ. This CDR3 is built from 13 residues. This CDR3 reads CASSSGSGGELFF.

This clonotype is called medium-sized based on its frequency. The chain recombines TRBV28 with TRBJ2-7. Per the germline V gene, CDR1 is MDHEN and CDR2 is SYDVKM. This CDR3 has 14 amino acids. CDR3 amino acids: CASSLFGGTYEQYF.

CDR3 sequence: CASSVGQAGDFEQYF. The genes are TRBV9 and TRBJ2-7; TCRdb proposes TRBD2, but this gene call is untestable without DNA. CDR3 size: 15 residues. CDR1 and CDR2 (germline): SGDLS, YYNGEE.

The rearrangement uses TRBV11-2 and TRBJ2-1; there is no DNA to check the TCRdb D call of TRBD2. This CDR3 contains 14 residues. Germline CDR1 and CDR2: SGHAT and FQNNGV. The CDR3 region is CASSLSGKRDEQFF.

This clonotype is medium-sized (0.01 to 0.1%) by frequency. J is TRBJ1-1 and V is TRBV7-8; TCRdb returns TRBD1, unconfirmable since there is no DNA. The germline gives CDR1 SGHVS, CDR2 FQNEAQ. This CDR3 has 12 residues. This CDR3 is CATSYPGTEAFF. The whole variable domain, remainder taken from reference TRBV7-8 and TRBJ1-1, is GAGVSQSPRYKVAKRGQDVALRCDPISGHVSLFWYQQALGQGPEFLTYFQNEAQLDKSGLPSDRFFAERPEGSVSTLKIQRTQQEDSAVYLCATSYPGTEAFFGQGTRLTVV.